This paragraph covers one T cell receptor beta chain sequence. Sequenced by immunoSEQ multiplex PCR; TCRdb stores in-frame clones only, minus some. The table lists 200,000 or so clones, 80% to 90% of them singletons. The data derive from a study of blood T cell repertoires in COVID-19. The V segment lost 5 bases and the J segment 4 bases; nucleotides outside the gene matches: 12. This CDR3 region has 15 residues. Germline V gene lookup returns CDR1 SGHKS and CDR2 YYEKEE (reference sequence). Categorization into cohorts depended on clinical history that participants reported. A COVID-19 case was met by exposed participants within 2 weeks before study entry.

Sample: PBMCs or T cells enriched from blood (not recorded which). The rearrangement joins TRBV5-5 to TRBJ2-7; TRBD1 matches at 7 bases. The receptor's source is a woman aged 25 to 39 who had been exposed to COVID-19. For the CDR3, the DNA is TGTGCCAGCAGGATAGAGAGCGGACAGGCGTACGAGCAGTACTTC. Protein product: CASRIESGQAYEQYF.